The sequence of this T cell receptor beta chain was determined in a study of cytomegalovirus exposure and HLA in healthy donors. About the study: Per a later analysis, the 666 first-cohort and approximately 120 validation repertoires shared one platform. Study conclusions and caveats: One later analysis, an examination of the 120 validation repertoires, found that first-cohort TCR clusters tended to co-occur in them. The study labeled fewer than 200 TCR beta chains cytomegalovirus-associated. The classifier reportedly diagnosed cytomegalovirus status with high sensitivity and specificity.

Points on this clone: Antigen: not known.

The CDR3 runs to 16 residues. Trimming cost V 3 bases and J 8 bases; bases outside gene matches: 14. The germline CDR1 and CDR2 sequences are MNHNS and SASEGT. Generated by immunoSEQ multiplex PCR, the TCRdb table keeps only in-frame clones and is missing some. Of around 70,000 clones listed, approximately 94% are singletons. The rearrangement links TRBV6-1 to TRBJ1-2, with 8 bases matching TRBD1. This TCR was sampled from a woman aged 18-30 years in good health and CMV-seronegative. The sample was PBMCs. The chain's CDR3 is CASSEVMGQALRGYTF. CDR3 nucleotides: TGTGCCAGCAGTGAGGTTATGGGACAGGCTCTTAGAGGCTACACCTTC.